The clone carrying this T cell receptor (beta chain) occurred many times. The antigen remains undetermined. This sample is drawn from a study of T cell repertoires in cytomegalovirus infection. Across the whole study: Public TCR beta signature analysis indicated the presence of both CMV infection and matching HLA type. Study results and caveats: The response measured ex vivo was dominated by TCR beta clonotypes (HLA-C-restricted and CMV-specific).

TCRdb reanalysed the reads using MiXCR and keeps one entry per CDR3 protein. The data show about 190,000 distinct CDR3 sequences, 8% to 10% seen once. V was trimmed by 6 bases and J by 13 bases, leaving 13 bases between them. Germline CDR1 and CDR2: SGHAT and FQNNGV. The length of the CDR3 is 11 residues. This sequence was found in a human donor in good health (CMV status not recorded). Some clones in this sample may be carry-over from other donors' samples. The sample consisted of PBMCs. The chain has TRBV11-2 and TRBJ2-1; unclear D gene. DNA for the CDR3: TGTGCCAGCAGTTATAGGGTTAACCAGTTCTTC. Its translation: CASSYRVNQFF. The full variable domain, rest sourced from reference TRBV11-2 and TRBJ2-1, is EAGVAQSPRYKIIEKRQSVAFWCNPISGHATLYWYQQILGQGPKLLIQFQNNGVVDDSQLPKDRFSAERLKGVDSTLKIQPAKLEDSAVYLCASSYRVNQFFGPGTRLTVL.